The 19 T cell receptor beta chains below were found in one sample sequenced in a study of blood T cell repertoires in COVID-19. Clones were read by immunoSEQ multiplex PCR, and TCRdb kept only the in-frame ones, dropping some. The table records 50,000 or so clones, 84% of them present only once. Sequences were obtained from peripheral blood. The receptors derive from a man aged 45-65 years with acute or convalescent COVID-19.

J is TRBJ2-1 and V is TRBV7-9, with TRBD2 matching over 8 bases. Trimming cost V 10 bases and J 7 bases; bases outside gene matches: 9. Germline CDR1 SEHNR, CDR2 FQNEAQ (reference sequence). The CDR3 is 13 residues long. CDR3 protein: CATTSGLKNEQFF. The CDR3 coding sequence is TGTGCCACTACTAGCGGCTTGAAGAATGAGCAGTTCTTC.

The rearrangement uses TRBV18 and TRBJ2-3; the D gene is possibly TRBD1 (5 bases). Per germline, CDR1 KGHSH and CDR2 LQKENI. The CDR3 spans 14 residues. Trimming took 0 bases from V and 1 from J, leaving 5 bases between them. The CDR3 loop reads CASSPPGGTDTQYF. Here the CDR3 DNA reads TGTGCCAGCTCACCACCAGGGGGCACAGATACGCAGTATTTT.

CDR3 sequence (DNA): TGTGCCAGCAGCAACCGCGGGACGGCGAACACCGGGGAGCTGTTTTTT. This gives the protein CASSNRGTANTGELFF. The chain couples TRBV7-9 to TRBJ2-2; D is perhaps TRBD2 (6 bases). CDR3 length equals 16 residues. V gave up 5 bases and J gave up 0 bases, with 13 bases separating them. Germline V gene data show CDR1 as SEHNR and CDR2 as FQNEAQ (reference sequence).

This clone was observed a single time. The J gene is TRBJ2-1, the V gene TRBV5-6, with D hard to call. Trimming pared 1 base from V and 1 base from J, leaving 3 bases between. Germline loops: CDR1 SGHDT, CDR2 YYEEEE. This CDR3 spans 13 amino acids. CDR3 nucleotides: TGTGCCAGCAGCTTGACATCCTACAATGAGCAGTTCTTC. Translating it yields CASSLTSYNEQFF.

The chain carries TRBV10-3 and TRBJ2-7; a possible D gene is TRBD1 (5 bases). The CDR3 contains 14 residues. Germline V gene lookup returns CDR1 ENHRY and CDR2 SYGVKD. Trimming removed 6 bases from V and 2 bases from J, with 14 bases in between. This CDR3 reads CAISDPDTTYEQYF. The CDR3, as DNA: TGTGCCATCAGCGACCCGGACACCACCTACGAGCAGTACTTC.

V and J are TRBV18 and TRBJ2-5, with 9 bases lining up with TRBD1. J gave up 3 bases and V 1 base, and 6 bases lay outside the gene matches. Germline CDR1 is KGHSH and CDR2 is LQKENI. The CDR3 runs to 16 residues. This chain's CDR3 is CASSPRTGAVEETQYF. CDR3 DNA: TGTGCCAGCTCACCACGGACAGGGGCTGTTGAAGAGACCCAGTACTTC. The full variable domain, with the rest looked up from reference TRBV18 and TRBJ2-5, is NAGVMQNPRHLVRRRGQEARLRCSPMKGHSHVYWYRQLPEEGLKFMVYLQKENIIDESGMPKERFSAEFPKEGPSILRIQQVVRGDSAAYFCASSPRTGAVEETQYFGPGTRLLVL.

This chain uses TRBV9 with TRBJ1-2, with TRBD1 identical over 11 bases. The CDR3 has 15 amino acids. V gave up 4 bases and J gave up 7 bases; unmatched junction bases: 9. Germline V gives CDR1 SGDLS, CDR2 YYNGEE. The CDR3 region has the DNA TGTGCCAGCAGCAACCGGGACAGGGGGGAATCTGGCTACACCTTC. Translation gives CASSNRDRGESGYTF.

The genes are TRBV4-1 and TRBJ2-1; D remains ambiguous. Trimming cost V 0 bases and J 0 bases, with 9 bases left between them. This CDR3 has 16 amino acids. The germline V gene encodes CDR1 MGHRA and CDR2 YSYEKL. The CDR3 spells CASSQDWWSSYNEQFF. The CDR3 nucleotides are TGCGCCAGCAGCCAAGATTGGTGGAGCTCCTACAATGAGCAGTTCTTC.

The CDR3 sequence is CASSQGLDTEAFF. As DNA, the CDR3 is TGTGCCAGCAGCCAGGGGCTCGACACTGAAGCTTTCTTT. The rearrangement links TRBV3-1 (or the pseudogene TRBV3-2) to TRBJ1-1; tentative D call: TRBD1 (5 bases). V lost 3 bases and J 3 bases, leaving 8 bases between the germline ends. The CDR3 loop spans 13 amino acids. Germline-derived CDR1 and CDR2 are LGHDT and YNNKEL (reference sequence).

This clone was seen a single time. This chain uses TRBV5-1 with TRBJ1-3, with 8 bases that match TRBD1. The V gene end was trimmed by 5 bases and the J gene end by 5 bases; junction bases not matched to a gene: 9. Looked up from germline, CDR1 is SGHRS and CDR2 is YFSETQ. There are 15 residues in the CDR3. In DNA form, the CDR3 reads TGCGCCAGCAGGGCTGGGACAGGTGATCGAAACACCATATATTTT. It yields the protein CASRAGTGDRNTIYF.

J is TRBJ1-6 and V is TRBV5-1; tentative D call: TRBD1 (6 bases). V was shortened by 0 bases and J by 10 bases, with 11 bases between the two germline ends. Germline assignment: CDR1 SGHRS and CDR2 YFSETQ. This CDR3 contains 14 residues. The CDR3 reads CASSLEQGHSPLHF. CDR3 coding DNA: TGCGCCAGCAGCTTGGAACAGGGACACTCACCCCTCCACTTT.

This sequence joins TRBV15 and TRBJ1-3, with 7 nucleotides matching TRBD1. The junction had 8 bases not matched to a gene; V was cut back by 0 bases and J by 0 bases. The length of the CDR3 is 18 residues. Germline CDR1 LNHNV, CDR2 YYDKDF (reference sequence). CDR3 region: CATSRDFDRATSGNTIYF. The CDR3 DNA sequence: TGTGCCACCAGCAGAGATTTCGACAGGGCAACCTCTGGAAACACCATATATTTT.

The chain couples TRBV9 to TRBJ2-7, with D maybe TRBD1 (5 bases). This CDR3 region has 14 residues. Germline V gene lookup returns CDR1 SGDLS and CDR2 YYNGEE. V was cut by 0 bases and J by 2 bases, with 9 bases left in between. CDR3 nucleotide sequence: TGTGCCAGCAGCGTAGGGCAGACAGCCTACGAGCAGTACTTC. Translated, it gives CASSVGQTAYEQYF.

For the CDR3, the DNA is TGTGCCAGCAGCTTACCACAGGGGGCGACTGGAAACACCATATATTTT. This codes for CASSLPQGATGNTIYF. This chain links TRBV7-9 with TRBJ1-3, with 9 bases lining up with TRBD1. CDR1 and CDR2 from the germline V gene are SEHNR and FQNEAQ (reference sequence). CDR3 length equals 16 residues. With V trimmed by 2 bases and J by 2 bases, 4 bases remained unmatched.

This clone was counted between two and nine times. The chain employs TRBV12-5 and TRBJ1-2, with D hard to call. Trimming removed 0 bases from V and 8 bases from J, with 10 bases in between. The CDR3 spans 13 residues. CDR1 LGHNT and CDR2 FRNRAP come from the germline V gene. The CDR3 nucleotides read TGTGCTAGTGGTTTGGTAACTTTCGAGGGCTACACCTTC. The encoded protein is CASGLVTFEGYTF.

This chain uses TRBV9 with TRBJ2-3; TRBD2 matches 8 bases. The CDR3 has 15 residues. CDR1 is SGDLS, CDR2 YYNGEE, per germline. With 2 bases clipped from V and 1 base from J, the junction kept 3 bases outside the gene matches. CDR3 coding DNA: TGTGCCAGCAGCGTCGGAGCGGGAGGCACAGATACGCAGTATTTT. Its translation: CASSVGAGGTDTQYF.

The chain has TRBV12-2 and TRBJ1-2; TRBD1, the D gene given by the table, was not confirmed from the DNA. TRBV12-2 is noted as a pseudogene. CDR3 length: 16 amino acids. CDR3 coding DNA: TGTGCAAGTCGCTTAGGGACGGGACACATTAACTATGGCTACACCTTC. Its translation: CASRLGTGHINYGYTF.

The chain joins TRBV6-6 to TRBJ2-1; 13 nucleotides align to TRBD2. Germline loops: CDR1 MNHNY, CDR2 SVGAGI (reference sequence). J lost 9 bases, V lost 6 bases, and 8 bases had no gene match. CDR3 length: 15 amino acids. The CDR3 DNA reads as TGTGCCAGCAGGATGGGACTAGCGGGGCGAAGTGAGCAGTTCTTC. This codes for CASRMGLAGRSEQFF.

The chain's CDR3 is CASSFRVDTEAFF. The DNA of the CDR3 is TGCGCCAGCAGCTTCAGGGTGGACACTGAAGCTTTCTTT. This sequence joins TRBV10-1 and TRBJ1-1, with D maybe TRBD1 (5 bases). This CDR3 is 13 amino acids long. Germline CDR1 WNHNN, CDR2 SYGVQD (reference sequence). Between the trimmed V and J ends, which lost 6 bases and 3 bases, there was a span of 11 bases.